The 3 T cell receptor beta chains given below trace back to one sample, sequenced in a study of low-dose radiotherapy and immunotherapy resistance in tumors. The sample's time point: before trial treatment. Covering alpha and beta chains, TRAV- and TRBV-specific primers were used for the first-strand cDNA. Amplification, which lasted 20 to 25 PCR cycles, used a constant-region primer and V-primer adapter to amplify TCRs. From the reads, TCRdb called clonotypes with MiXCR, one entry per CDR3 protein. This repertoire shows around 76,000 distinct CDR3 sequences, roughly 30% found once; its top ten account for 8.5% to 14%. Sample: PBMCs, taken before treatment. The receptors were gathered from a female donor with ovarian cancer.

This clonotype was seen many times. The V call is TRBV18, the J call TRBJ2-3; D call uncertain. The CDR3 is made up of 12 amino acids. V gave up 4 bases and J gave up 4 bases, with 6 bases separating them. Germline V lookup: CDR1 KGHSH, CDR2 LQKENI. The CDR3 spells CASSLRADTQYF. The CDR3 nucleotides are TGTGCCAGCTCACTCCGGGCAGATACGCAGTATTTT.

The CDR3 region has the DNA TGTGCCAGTAGTATAGTGGCAGGGGAGCAGCCCCAGCATTTT. The encoded protein is CASSIVAGEQPQHF. The rearrangement links TRBV19 to TRBJ1-5; D is perhaps TRBD1 (6 bases). Trimming pared 1 base from V and 7 bases from J, leaving 11 bases between. This CDR3 spans 14 amino acids. CDR1 and CDR2 (germline): LNHDA, SQIVND (reference sequence).

This clonotype has a handful of counts. This likely came from a read error, as a far larger clone is one base away. V usage is TRBV6-2 or TRBV6-3 and J usage is TRBJ2-7, with 11 nucleotides matching TRBD2. CDR3 length equals 19 residues. V was pared by 5 bases and J by 7 bases, with 22 bases of the junction left unmatched. Germline V gives CDR1 MNHEY, CDR2 SVGEGT. The CDR3 DNA follows: TGTGCCAGCAGTCAACCCGCTATAGCGGGAGGGCCTGCATACAATGAGCAGTACTTC. Its translation is CASSQPAIAGGPAYNEQYF.